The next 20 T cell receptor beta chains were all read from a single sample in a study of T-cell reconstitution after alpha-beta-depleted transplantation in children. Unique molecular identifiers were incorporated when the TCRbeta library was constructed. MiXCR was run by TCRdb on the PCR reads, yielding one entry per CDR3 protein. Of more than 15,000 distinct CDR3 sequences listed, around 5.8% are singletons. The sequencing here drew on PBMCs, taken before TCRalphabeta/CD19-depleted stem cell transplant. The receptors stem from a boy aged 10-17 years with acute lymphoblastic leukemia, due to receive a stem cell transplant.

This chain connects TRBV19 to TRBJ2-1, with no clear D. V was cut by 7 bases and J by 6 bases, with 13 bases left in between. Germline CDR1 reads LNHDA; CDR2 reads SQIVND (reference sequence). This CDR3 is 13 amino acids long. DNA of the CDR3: TGTGCCAGTAATCAACGAATCTCCAATGAGCAGTTCTTC. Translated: CASNQRISNEQFF. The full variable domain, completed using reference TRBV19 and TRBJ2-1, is DGGITQSPKYLFRKEGQNVTLSCEQNLNHDAMYWYRQDPGQGLRLIYYSQIVNDFQKGDIAEGYSVSREKKESFPLTVTSAQKNPTAFYLCASNQRISNEQFFGPGTRLTVL.

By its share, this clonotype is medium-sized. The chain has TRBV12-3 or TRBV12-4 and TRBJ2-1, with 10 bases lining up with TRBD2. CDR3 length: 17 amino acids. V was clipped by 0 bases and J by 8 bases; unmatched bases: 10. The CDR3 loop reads CASSLAFASGSTYEQFF. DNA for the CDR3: TGTGCCAGCAGTTTAGCTTTTGCTAGCGGGAGTACGTATGAGCAGTTCTTC.

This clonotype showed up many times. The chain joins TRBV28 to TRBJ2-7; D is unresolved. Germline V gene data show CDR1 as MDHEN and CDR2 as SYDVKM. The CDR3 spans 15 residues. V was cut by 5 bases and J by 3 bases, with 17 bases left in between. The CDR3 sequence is CASSPPGREIYEQYF. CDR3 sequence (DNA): TGTGCCAGCAGTCCCCCCGGAAGGGAAATCTACGAGCAGTACTTC.

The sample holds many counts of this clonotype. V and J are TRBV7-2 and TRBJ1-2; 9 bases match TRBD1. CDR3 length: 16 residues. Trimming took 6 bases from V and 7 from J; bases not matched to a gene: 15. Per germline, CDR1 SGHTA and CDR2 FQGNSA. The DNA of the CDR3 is TGTGCCAGCAGTCACACCCGGGACAGGGACCGGTCTGGCTACACCTTC. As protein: CASSHTRDRDRSGYTF.

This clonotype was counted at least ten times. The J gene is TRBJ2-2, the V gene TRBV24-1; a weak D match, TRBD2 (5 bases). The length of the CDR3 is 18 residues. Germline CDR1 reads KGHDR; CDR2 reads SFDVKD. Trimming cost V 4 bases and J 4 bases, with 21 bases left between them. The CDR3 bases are TGTGCCACCAGTGACCCTCTCTTAGCGCCTTCTCTCACCGGGGAGCTGTTTTTT. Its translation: CATSDPLLAPSLTGELFF.

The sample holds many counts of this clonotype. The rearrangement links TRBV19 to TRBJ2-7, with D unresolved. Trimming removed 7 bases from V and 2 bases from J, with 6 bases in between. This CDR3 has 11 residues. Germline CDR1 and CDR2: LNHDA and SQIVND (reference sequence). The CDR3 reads CASTDAYEQYF. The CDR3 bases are TGTGCCAGTACAGATGCCTACGAGCAGTACTTC. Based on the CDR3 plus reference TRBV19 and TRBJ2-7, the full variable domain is DGGITQSPKYLFRKEGQNVTLSCEQNLNHDAMYWYRQDPGQGLRLIYYSQIVNDFQKGDIAEGYSVSREKKESFPLTVTSAQKNPTAFYLCASTDAYEQYFGPGTRLTVT.

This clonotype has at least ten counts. CDR3 amino acids: CASTWGGNTEAFF. CDR3 sequence (DNA): TGTGCCAGCACTTGGGGGGGAAACACTGAAGCTTTCTTT. The chain combines TRBV6-5 with TRBJ1-1, with a possible D match to TRBD1 (5 bases). Germline CDR1 and CDR2: MNHEY and SVGAGI. Deletions cut 7 bases from V and 2 bases from J, with 11 bases between. The length of the CDR3 is 13 residues.

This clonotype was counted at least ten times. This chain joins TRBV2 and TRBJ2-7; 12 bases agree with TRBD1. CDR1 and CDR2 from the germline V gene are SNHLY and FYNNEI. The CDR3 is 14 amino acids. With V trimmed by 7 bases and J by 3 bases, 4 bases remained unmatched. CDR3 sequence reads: CASMRDRGHYEQYF. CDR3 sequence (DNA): TGTGCCAGCATGCGGGACAGGGGGCACTACGAGCAGTACTTC.

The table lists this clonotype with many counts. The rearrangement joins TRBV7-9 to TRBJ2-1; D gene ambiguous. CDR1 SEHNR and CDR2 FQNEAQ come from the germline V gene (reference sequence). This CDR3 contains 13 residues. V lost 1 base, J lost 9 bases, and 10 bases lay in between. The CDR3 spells CASSLGIAREQFF. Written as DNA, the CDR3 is TGTGCCAGCAGCTTAGGGATCGCCCGTGAGCAGTTCTTC.

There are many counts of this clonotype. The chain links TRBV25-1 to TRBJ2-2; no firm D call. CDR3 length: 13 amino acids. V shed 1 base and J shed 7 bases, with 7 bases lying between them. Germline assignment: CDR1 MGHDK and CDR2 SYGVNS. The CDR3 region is CASSEWVSGELFF. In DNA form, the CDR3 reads TGTGCCAGCAGTGAATGGGTTAGCGGGGAGCTGTTTTTT.

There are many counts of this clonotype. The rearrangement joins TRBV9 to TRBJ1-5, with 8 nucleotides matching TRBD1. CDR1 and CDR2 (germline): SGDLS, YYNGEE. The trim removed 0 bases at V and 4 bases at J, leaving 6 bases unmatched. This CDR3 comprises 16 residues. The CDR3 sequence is CASSVAAGGPNQPQHF. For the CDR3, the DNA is TGTGCCAGCAGCGTAGCTGCAGGGGGCCCGAATCAGCCCCAGCATTTT.

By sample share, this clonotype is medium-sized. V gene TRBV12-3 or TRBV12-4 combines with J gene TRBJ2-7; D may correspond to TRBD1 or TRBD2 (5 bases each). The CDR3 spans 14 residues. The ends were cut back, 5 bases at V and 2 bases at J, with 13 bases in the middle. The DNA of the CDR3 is TGTGCCAGCAGTCCCGGGGACCGTACCTACGAGCAGTACTTC. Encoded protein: CASSPGDRTYEQYF.

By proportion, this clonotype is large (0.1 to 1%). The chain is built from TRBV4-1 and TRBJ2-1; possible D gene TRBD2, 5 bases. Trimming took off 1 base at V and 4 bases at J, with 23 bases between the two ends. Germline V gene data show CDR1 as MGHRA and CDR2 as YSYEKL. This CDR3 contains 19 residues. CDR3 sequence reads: CASSQGRNYGPRLYNEQFF. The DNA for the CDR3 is TGCGCCAGCAGCCAAGGAAGAAATTACGGGCCAAGACTATACAATGAGCAGTTCTTC.

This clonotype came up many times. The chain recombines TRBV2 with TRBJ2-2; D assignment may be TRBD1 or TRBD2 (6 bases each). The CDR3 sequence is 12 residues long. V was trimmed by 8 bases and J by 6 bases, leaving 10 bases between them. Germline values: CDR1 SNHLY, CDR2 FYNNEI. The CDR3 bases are TGTGCCAGCTGGAGGGGGGCCGGGGAGCTGTTTTTT. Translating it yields CASWRGAGELFF.

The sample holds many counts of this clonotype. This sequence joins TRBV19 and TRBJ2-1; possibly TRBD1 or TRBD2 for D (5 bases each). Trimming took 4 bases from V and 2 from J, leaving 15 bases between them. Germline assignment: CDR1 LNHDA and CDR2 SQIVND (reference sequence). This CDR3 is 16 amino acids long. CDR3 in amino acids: CASSTRGAIPYNEQFF. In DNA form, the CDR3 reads TGTGCCAGTAGTACCAGAGGGGCGATTCCCTACAATGAGCAGTTCTTC.

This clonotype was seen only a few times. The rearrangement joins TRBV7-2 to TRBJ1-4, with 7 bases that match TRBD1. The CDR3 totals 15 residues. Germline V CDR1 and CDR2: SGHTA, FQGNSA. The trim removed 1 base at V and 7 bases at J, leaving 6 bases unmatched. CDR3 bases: TGTGCCAGCAGCTTAGGGTCGACAGGGAGTGAAAAACTGTTTTTT. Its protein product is CASSLGSTGSEKLFF.

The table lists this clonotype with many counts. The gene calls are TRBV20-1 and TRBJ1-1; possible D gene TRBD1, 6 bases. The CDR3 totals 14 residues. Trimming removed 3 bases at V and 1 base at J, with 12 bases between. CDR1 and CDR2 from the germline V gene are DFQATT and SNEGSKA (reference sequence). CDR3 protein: CSARIRTANTEAFF. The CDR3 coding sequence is TGCAGTGCTAGGATCAGGACAGCGAACACTGAAGCTTTCTTT.

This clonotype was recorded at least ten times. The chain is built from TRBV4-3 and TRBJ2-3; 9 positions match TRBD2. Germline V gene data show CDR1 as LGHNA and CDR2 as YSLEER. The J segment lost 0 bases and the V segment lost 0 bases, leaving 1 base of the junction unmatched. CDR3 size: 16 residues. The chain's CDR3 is CASSQELAGSTDTQYF. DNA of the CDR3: TGCGCCAGCAGCCAAGAGCTAGCGGGGAGCACAGATACGCAGTATTTT.

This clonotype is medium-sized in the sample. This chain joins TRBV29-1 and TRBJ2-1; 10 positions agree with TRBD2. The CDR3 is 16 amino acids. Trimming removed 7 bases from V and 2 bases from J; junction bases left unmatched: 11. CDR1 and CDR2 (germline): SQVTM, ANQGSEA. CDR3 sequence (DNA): TGCAGCGCGGGGGCTAGCGGGAGTCTCCCCTACAATGAGCAGTTCTTC. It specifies CSAGASGSLPYNEQFF.

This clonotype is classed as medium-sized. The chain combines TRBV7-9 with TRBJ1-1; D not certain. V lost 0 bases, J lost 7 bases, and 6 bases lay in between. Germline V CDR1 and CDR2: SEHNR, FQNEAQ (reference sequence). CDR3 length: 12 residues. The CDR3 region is CASSLATREAFF. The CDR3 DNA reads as TGTGCCAGCAGCTTAGCGACCCGTGAAGCTTTCTTT.